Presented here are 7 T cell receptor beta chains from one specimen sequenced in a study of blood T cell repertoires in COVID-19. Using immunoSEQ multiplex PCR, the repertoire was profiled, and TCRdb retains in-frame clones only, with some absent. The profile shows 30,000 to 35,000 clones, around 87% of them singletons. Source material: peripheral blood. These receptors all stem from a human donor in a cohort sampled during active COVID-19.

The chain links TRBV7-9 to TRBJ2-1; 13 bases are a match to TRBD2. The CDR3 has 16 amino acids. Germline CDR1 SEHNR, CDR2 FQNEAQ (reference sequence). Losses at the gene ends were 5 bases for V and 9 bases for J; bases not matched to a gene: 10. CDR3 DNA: TGTGCCAGCAGCCCCCTTACTAGCGGGGGGGGAGGTGAGCAGTTCTTC. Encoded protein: CASSPLTSGGGGEQFF.

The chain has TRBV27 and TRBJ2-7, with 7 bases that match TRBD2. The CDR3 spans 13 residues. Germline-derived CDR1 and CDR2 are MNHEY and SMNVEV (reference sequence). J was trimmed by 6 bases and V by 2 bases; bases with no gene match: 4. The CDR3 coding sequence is TGTGCCAGCAGTTTAAGCGGGGCAGTCGAGCAGTACTTC. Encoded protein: CASSLSGAVEQYF.

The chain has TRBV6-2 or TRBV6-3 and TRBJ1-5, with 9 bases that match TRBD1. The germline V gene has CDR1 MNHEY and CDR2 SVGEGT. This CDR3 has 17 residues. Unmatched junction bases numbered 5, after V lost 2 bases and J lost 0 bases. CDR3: CASSYPGTGYSNQPQHF. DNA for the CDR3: TGTGCCAGCAGTTACCCCGGGACAGGGTATAGCAATCAGCCCCAGCATTTT.

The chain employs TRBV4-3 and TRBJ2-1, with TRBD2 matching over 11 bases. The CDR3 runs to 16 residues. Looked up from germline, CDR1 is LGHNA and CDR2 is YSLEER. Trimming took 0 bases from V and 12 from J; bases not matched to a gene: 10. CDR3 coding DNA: TGCGCCAGCAGCCAAGATCGCCTAGCGGGGGGATTTTTGCAGTTCTTC. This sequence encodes CASSQDRLAGGFLQFF.

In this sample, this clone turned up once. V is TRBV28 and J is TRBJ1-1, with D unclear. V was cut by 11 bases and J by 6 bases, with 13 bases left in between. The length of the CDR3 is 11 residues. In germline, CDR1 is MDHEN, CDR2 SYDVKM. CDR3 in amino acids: CAAVRAPEAFF. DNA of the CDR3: TGTGCCGCTGTGAGAGCACCTGAAGCTTTCTTT.

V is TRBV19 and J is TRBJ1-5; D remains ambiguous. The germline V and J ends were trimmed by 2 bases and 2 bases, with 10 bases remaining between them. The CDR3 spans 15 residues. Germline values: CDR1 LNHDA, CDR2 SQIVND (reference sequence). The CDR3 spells CASSIIAGGNQPQHF. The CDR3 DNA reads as TGTGCCAGTAGTATAATAGCCGGGGGCAATCAGCCCCAGCATTTT.

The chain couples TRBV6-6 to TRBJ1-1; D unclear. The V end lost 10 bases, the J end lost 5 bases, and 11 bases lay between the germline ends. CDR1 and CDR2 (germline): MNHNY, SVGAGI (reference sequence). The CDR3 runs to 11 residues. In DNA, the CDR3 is TGTGCCAACTACCTTAGAACTGAAGCTTTCTTT. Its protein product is CANYLRTEAFF.